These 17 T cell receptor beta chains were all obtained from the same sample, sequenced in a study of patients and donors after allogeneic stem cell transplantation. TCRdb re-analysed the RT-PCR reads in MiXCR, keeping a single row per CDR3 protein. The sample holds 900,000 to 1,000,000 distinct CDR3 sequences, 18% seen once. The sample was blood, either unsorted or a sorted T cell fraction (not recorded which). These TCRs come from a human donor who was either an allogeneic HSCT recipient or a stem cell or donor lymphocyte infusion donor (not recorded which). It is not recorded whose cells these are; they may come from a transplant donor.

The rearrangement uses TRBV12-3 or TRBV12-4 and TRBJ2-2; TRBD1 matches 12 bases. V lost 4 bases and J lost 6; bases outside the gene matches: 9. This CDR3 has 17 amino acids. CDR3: CASSSEWGQGAAGELFF. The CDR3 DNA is TGTGCCAGCAGTTCCGAATGGGGACAGGGGGCGGCCGGGGAGCTGTTTTTT.

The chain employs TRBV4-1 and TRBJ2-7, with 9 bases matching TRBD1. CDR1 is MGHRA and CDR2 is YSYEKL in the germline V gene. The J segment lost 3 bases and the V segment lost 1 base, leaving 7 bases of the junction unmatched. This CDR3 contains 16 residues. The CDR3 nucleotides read TGCGCCAGCAGCCAAGCGGGGACAGGGAAAATCTACGAGCAGTACTTC. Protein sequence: CASSQAGTGKIYEQYF.

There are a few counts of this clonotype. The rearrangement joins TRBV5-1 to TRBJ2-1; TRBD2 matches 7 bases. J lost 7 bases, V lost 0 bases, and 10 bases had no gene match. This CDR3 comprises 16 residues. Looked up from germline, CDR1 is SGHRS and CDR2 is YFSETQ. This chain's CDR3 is CASSLVLRGSGNEQFF. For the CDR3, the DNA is TGCGCCAGCAGCTTGGTTCTGCGGGGTAGCGGGAATGAGCAGTTCTTC.

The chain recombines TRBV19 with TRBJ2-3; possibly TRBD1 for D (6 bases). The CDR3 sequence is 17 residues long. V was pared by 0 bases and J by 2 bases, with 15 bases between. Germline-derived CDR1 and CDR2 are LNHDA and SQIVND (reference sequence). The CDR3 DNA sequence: TGTGCCAGTAGTATAGACCGGAAAGGACAGTCCACAGATACGCAGTATTTT. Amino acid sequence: CASSIDRKGQSTDTQYF.

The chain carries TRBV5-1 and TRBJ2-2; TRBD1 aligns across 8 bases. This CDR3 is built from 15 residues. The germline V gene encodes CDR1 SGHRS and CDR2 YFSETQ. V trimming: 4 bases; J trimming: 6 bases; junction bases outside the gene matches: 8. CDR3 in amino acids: CASSKDRVGAGELFF. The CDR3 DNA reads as TGCGCCAGCAGCAAGGACAGGGTAGGGGCCGGGGAGCTGTTTTTT.

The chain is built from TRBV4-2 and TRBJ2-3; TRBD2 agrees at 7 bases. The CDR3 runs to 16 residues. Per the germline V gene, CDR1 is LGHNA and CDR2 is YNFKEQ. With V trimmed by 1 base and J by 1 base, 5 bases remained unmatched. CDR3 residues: CASSQVVAGGTDTQYF. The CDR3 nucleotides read TGTGCCAGCAGCCAAGTCGTTGCGGGAGGCACAGATACGCAGTATTTT.

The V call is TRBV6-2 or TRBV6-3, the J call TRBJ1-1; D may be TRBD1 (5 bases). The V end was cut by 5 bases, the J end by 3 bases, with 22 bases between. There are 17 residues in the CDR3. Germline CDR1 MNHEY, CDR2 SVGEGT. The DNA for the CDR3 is TGTGCCAGCAGTAATCACGGGATGAAGGGGACGGACACTGAAGCTTTCTTT. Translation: CASSNHGMKGTDTEAFF.

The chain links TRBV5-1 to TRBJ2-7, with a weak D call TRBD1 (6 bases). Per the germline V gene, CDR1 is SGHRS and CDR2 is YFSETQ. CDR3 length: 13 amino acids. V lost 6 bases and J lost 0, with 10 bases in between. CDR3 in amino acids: CASNGQSSYEQYF. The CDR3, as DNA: TGCGCCAGCAACGGACAGAGCTCCTACGAGCAGTACTTC.

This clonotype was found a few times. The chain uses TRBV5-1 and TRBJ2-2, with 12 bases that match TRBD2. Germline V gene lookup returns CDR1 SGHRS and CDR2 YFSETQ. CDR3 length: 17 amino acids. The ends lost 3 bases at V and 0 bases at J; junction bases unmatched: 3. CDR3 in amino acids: CASSSGLAGTNTGELFF. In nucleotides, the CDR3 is TGCGCCAGCAGCTCCGGACTAGCGGGGACGAACACCGGGGAGCTGTTTTTT.

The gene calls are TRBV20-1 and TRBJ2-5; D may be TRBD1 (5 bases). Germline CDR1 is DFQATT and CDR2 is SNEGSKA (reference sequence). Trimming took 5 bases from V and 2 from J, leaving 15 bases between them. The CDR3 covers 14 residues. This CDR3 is CSAPPGQVQETQYF. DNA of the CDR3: TGCAGTGCTCCCCCCGGACAAGTACAAGAGACCCAGTACTTC.

CDR3 in DNA: TGTGCCAGCAGCACAGGACTAGCGGGAGCAGTAGATACGCAGTATTTT. Its protein product is CASSTGLAGAVDTQYF. The rearrangement links TRBV7-3 to TRBJ2-3; 13 positions match TRBD2. V lost 5 bases and J lost 5; bases outside the gene matches: 7. The CDR3 is 16 residues long. Germline lookup yields CDR1 SGHTA and CDR2 FQGTGA.

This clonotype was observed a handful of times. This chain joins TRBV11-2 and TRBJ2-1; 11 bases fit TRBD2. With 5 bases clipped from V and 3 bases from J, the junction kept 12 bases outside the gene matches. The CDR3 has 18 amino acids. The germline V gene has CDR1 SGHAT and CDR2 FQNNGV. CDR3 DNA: TGTGCCAGCAGCCACCCGGCGCGACTAGCGGGGTACTACAATGAGCAGTTCTTC. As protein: CASSHPARLAGYYNEQFF.

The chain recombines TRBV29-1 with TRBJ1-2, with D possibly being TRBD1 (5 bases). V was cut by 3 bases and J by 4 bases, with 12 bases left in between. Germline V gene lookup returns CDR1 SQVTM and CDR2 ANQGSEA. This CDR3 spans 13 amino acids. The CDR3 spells CSVDSVTGYGYTF. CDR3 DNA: TGCAGCGTTGACTCCGTAACAGGCTATGGCTACACCTTC.

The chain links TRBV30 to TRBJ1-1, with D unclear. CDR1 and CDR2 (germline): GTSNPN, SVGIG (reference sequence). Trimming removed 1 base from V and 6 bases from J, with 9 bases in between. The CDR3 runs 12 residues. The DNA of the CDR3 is TGTGCCTGGAGTGCTGGGAAGCCTGAAGCTTTCTTT. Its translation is CAWSAGKPEAFF.

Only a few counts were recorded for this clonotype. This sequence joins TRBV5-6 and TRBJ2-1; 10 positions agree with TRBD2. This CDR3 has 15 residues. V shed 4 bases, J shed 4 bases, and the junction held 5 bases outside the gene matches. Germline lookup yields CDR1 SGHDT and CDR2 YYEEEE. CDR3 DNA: TGTGCCAGCAGCACCGGGACTAGCGCATACAATGAGCAGTTCTTC. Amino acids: CASSTGTSAYNEQFF.

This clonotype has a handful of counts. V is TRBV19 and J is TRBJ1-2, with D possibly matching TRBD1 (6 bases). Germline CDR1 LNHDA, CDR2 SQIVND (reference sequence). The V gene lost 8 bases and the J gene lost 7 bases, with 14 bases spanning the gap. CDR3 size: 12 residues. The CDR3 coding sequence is TGTGCCAGTGGCACACAGGGAAGTGGCTACACCTTC. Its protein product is CASGTQGSGYTF.

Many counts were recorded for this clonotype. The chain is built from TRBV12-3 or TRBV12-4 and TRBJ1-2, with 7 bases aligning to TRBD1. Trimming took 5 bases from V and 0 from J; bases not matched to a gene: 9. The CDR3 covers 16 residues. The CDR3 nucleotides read TGTGCCAGCAGTCCAGGGGGGACATCAGCTAACTATGGCTACACCTTC. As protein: CASSPGGTSANYGYTF.